One sample yielded the 29 T cell receptor beta chains listed below, sequenced in a study of cytomegalovirus exposure and HLA in healthy donors. With 60 Vbeta and 13 Jbeta primers, the PCR was carried out. TCRdb's copy holds only in-frame clones and misses some; the assay was immunoSEQ multiplex PCR. Its table records 95,000 to 150,000 clones. Sample: PBMCs. The receptors here all came from a man younger than 35 in good health and CMV-seronegative.

The V call is TRBV27, the J call TRBJ1-2, with TRBD1 matching over 10 bases. The germline V gene has CDR1 MNHEY and CDR2 SMNVEV (reference sequence). Trimming took 4 bases from V and 2 from J; bases not matched to a gene: 1. CDR3 size: 14 residues. CDR3 DNA sequence: TGTGCCAGCAGTTGGACAGGGGGGAACTATGGCTACACCTTC. This translates into CASSWTGGNYGYTF.

This rearrangement joins TRBV18 to TRBJ1-2; D is possibly TRBD1 (5 bases). Germline V lookup: CDR1 KGHSH, CDR2 LQKENI. The CDR3 covers 12 residues. The ends were cut back, 4 bases at V and 4 bases at J, with 7 bases in the middle. CDR3 bases: TGTGCCAGCTCACTTCAGGGCTATGGCTACACCTTC. Amino acid sequence: CASSLQGYGYTF.

The chain uses TRBV7-3 and TRBJ1-5, with D possibly matching TRBD1 (6 bases). Trimming removed 5 bases from V and 1 base from J, with 12 bases in between. Per the germline V gene, CDR1 is SGHTA and CDR2 is FQGTGA. This CDR3 region has 15 residues. CDR3 in amino acids: CASSPTGSSNQPQHF. CDR3 DNA: TGTGCCAGCAGCCCAACAGGGTCGAGCAATCAGCCCCAGCATTTT. Complete variable domain (other parts from reference TRBV7-3 and TRBJ1-5): GAGVSQTPSNKVTEKGKYVELRCDPISGHTALYWYRQSLGQGPEFLIYFQGTGAADDSGLPNDRFFAVRPEGSVSTLKIQRTERGDSAVYLCASSPTGSSNQPQHFGDGTRLSIL.

The V gene is TRBV5-1, the J gene TRBJ2-2; D possibly corresponds to TRBD2 (5 bases). Germline assignment: CDR1 SGHRS and CDR2 YFSETQ. The CDR3 is 13 residues long. The V end was cut by 7 bases, the J end by 4 bases, with 11 bases between. The CDR3, as DNA: TGCGCCAGCGGGGAGCCGGGCACCGGGGAGCTGTTTTTT. Translating gives CASGEPGTGELFF. The full variable domain, completed using reference TRBV5-1 and TRBJ2-2, is KAGVTQTPRYLIKTRGQQVTLSCSPISGHRSVSWYQQTPGQGLQFLFEYFSETQRNKGNFPGRFSGRQFSNSRSEMNVSTLELGDSALYLCASGEPGTGELFFGEGSRLTVL.

The rearrangement joins TRBV19 to TRBJ2-2; 8 bases line up with TRBD1. Losses at the gene ends were 4 bases for V and 5 bases for J; bases not matched to a gene: 9. The V gene's germline CDR1 is LNHDA and CDR2 SQIVND (reference sequence). The CDR3 is 16 amino acids. The CDR3 protein is CASSSRGLAGTGELFF. As DNA, the CDR3 is TGTGCCAGTAGTAGCAGGGGGCTAGCAGGGACCGGGGAGCTGTTTTTT.

The V call is TRBV27, the J call TRBJ2-1, with 7 bases lining up with TRBD1. CDR1 and CDR2 from the germline V gene are MNHEY and SMNVEV (reference sequence). The V gene end was trimmed by 6 bases and the J gene end by 4 bases; junction bases not matched to a gene: 9. This CDR3 is 15 amino acids long. CDR3 nucleotide sequence: TGTGCCAGCAGCCGGCCGGGACAGCGATACAATGAGCAGTTCTTC. Protein product: CASSRPGQRYNEQFF.

The rearrangement uses TRBV11-2 and TRBJ2-7, with 9 nucleotides matching TRBD2. CDR3 length: 17 amino acids. In germline, CDR1 is SGHAT, CDR2 FQNNGV. The J segment lost 0 bases and the V segment lost 0 bases, leaving 6 bases of the junction unmatched. The DNA for the CDR3 is TGTGCCAGCAGCTTAGATATAGGACTAGCGATCTCCTACGAGCAGTACTTC. It yields the protein CASSLDIGLAISYEQYF.

V usage is TRBV15 and J usage is TRBJ1-2; TRBD1 matches at 7 bases. The V gene's germline CDR1 is LNHNV and CDR2 YYDKDF (reference sequence). V lost 2 bases and J lost 5; bases outside the gene matches: 5. This CDR3 is built from 14 residues. In nucleotides, the CDR3 is TGTGCCACCAGCAGACCAGGGGGAATTTATGGCTACACCTTC. Its translation: CATSRPGGIYGYTF. Full variable domain (rest looked up from reference TRBV15 and TRBJ1-2): DAMVIQNPRYQVTQFGKPVTLSCSQTLNHNVMYWYQQKSSQAPKLLFHYYDKDFNNEADTPDNFQSRRPNTSFCFLDIRSPGLGDTAMYLCATSRPGGIYGYTFGSGTRLTVV.

The V gene is TRBV7-3, the J gene TRBJ2-5; 8 bases match TRBD1. The CDR3 totals 16 residues. The ends lost 5 bases at V and 3 bases at J; junction bases unmatched: 11. CDR1 and CDR2 from the germline V gene are SGHTA and FQGTGA. CDR3 amino acids: CASSKGAGTGKETQYF. CDR3 DNA: TGTGCCAGCAGCAAAGGGGCCGGGACAGGCAAAGAGACCCAGTACTTC.

This chain links TRBV2 with TRBJ2-3; no reliable D call. With 11 bases removed from V and 6 bases from J, the gap between germline ends came to 9 bases. The germline V gene encodes CDR1 SNHLY and CDR2 FYNNEI. The CDR3 is 10 amino acids. In DNA, the CDR3 is TGTGCCGCGAGAAAGGATACGCAGTATTTT. Translated: CAARKDTQYF.

The V gene is TRBV6-1, the J gene TRBJ1-6; 7 bases align to TRBD1. With V trimmed by 4 bases and J by 5 bases, 2 bases remained unmatched. CDR3 length equals 14 residues. Germline CDR1 is MNHNS and CDR2 is SASEGT. This CDR3 reads CASSGGTDNSPLHF. CDR3 in DNA: TGTGCCAGCAGTGGTGGGACAGATAATTCACCCCTCCACTTT.

The chain joins TRBV4-1 to TRBJ2-7; 7 bases are a match to TRBD1. With 5 bases clipped from V and 0 bases from J, the junction kept 4 bases outside the gene matches. The V gene's germline CDR1 is MGHRA and CDR2 YSYEKL. The CDR3 is made up of 14 amino acids. In nucleotides, the CDR3 is TGCGCCAGCAGCGGGACAGATACCTCCTACGAGCAGTACTTC. It encodes CASSGTDTSYEQYF.

The V call is TRBV19, the J call TRBJ1-5, with 7 bases aligning to TRBD1. The germline CDR1 and CDR2 sequences are LNHDA and SQIVND (reference sequence). This CDR3 contains 16 residues. J gave up 0 bases and V 1 base, and 3 bases lay outside the gene matches. The CDR3 DNA reads as TGTGCCAGTAGTATAGTGGGACAGTATAGCAATCAGCCCCAGCATTTT. Protein product: CASSIVGQYSNQPQHF.

CDR3 residues: CASLRGQGRGDTQYF. Here the CDR3 DNA reads TGTGCCAGCCTTAGAGGACAGGGGCGGGGAGATACGCAGTATTTT. The V and J genes are TRBV2 and TRBJ2-3; TRBD1 aligns across 9 bases. The CDR3 totals 15 residues. Germline V lookup: CDR1 SNHLY, CDR2 FYNNEI. V lost 8 bases, J lost 5 bases, and 11 bases stayed unmatched.

V usage is TRBV6-6 and J usage is TRBJ2-5; D is undetermined. This CDR3 comprises 11 residues. Germline CDR1 MNHNY, CDR2 SVGAGI (reference sequence). Deletions cut 6 bases from V and 4 bases from J, with 6 bases between. In nucleotides, the CDR3 is TGTGCCAGCAGCCCTAGAGAGACCCAGTACTTC. Residues: CASSPRETQYF.

The chain combines TRBV27 with TRBJ2-1; 9 positions match TRBD2. Trimming removed 5 bases from V and 6 bases from J; junction bases left unmatched: 8. The CDR3 has 15 amino acids. CDR1 and CDR2 (germline): MNHEY, SMNVEV (reference sequence). CDR3: CASSGTGLASNEQFF. The CDR3 DNA reads as TGTGCCAGCAGTGGTACGGGACTAGCTTCCAATGAGCAGTTCTTC.

The genes are TRBV19 and TRBJ2-3, with D tentatively TRBD1 (5 bases). The V gene's germline CDR1 is LNHDA and CDR2 SQIVND (reference sequence). Trimming shortened V by 7 bases and J by 3 bases, and 17 bases separated the two germline ends. This CDR3 contains 15 residues. The CDR3 loop reads CASTLGQGWTDTQYF. The CDR3 DNA follows: TGTGCCAGTACTCTTGGGCAGGGATGGACAGATACGCAGTATTTT.

The chain carries TRBV18 and TRBJ2-2, with 9 nucleotides matching TRBD1. V shed 5 bases, J shed 6 bases, and the junction held 10 bases outside the gene matches. The CDR3 contains 16 residues. CDR1 KGHSH and CDR2 LQKENI come from the germline V gene. CDR3 coding DNA: TGTGCCAGCTCATCCCTTCGGGACAGGGAGGCCGGGGAGCTGTTTTTT. Translated, it gives CASSSLRDREAGELFF.

The V call is TRBV11-1, the J call TRBJ2-1; 8 positions agree with TRBD2. The CDR3 totals 16 residues. CDR1 is SGHAT and CDR2 is FQDESV in the germline V gene (reference sequence). Unmatched junction bases numbered 14, after V lost 5 bases and J lost 8 bases. Here the CDR3 DNA reads TGTGCCAGCAGCCCCTCTGGAGACGGGGGGGCTTATGAGCAGTTCTTC. Translating it yields CASSPSGDGGAYEQFF.

The chain recombines TRBV2 with TRBJ1-2, with TRBD1 matching over 8 bases. V was clipped by 6 bases and J by 3 bases; unmatched bases: 3. There are 13 residues in the CDR3. In germline, CDR1 is SNHLY, CDR2 FYNNEI. The CDR3 sequence: CASRHRGDYGYTF. CDR3 in DNA: TGTGCCAGCAGACACAGGGGGGACTATGGCTACACCTTC.

The chain joins TRBV30 to TRBJ2-5; 8 bases are shared with TRBD1. The germline CDR1 and CDR2 sequences are GTSNPN and SVGIG (reference sequence). The CDR3 spans 14 residues. V trimming: 3 bases; J trimming: 4 bases; junction bases outside the gene matches: 7. CDR3 protein: CAWSRGRAGETQYF. CDR3 nucleotides: TGTGCCTGGAGCAGGGGGCGAGCGGGAGAGACCCAGTACTTC.

The chain links TRBV9 to TRBJ2-1, with 8 bases aligning to TRBD2. CDR3 length: 16 amino acids. Looked up from germline, CDR1 is SGDLS and CDR2 is YYNGEE. Germline trimming cut 1 base from V and 7 bases from J; bases unmatched to any gene: 10. CDR3 in amino acids: CASSVKISGIKNEQFF. As DNA, the CDR3 is TGTGCCAGCAGCGTAAAAATTAGCGGGATTAAAAATGAGCAGTTCTTC. The full variable domain, its missing parts supplied by reference TRBV9 and TRBJ2-1, is DSGVTQTPKHLITATGQRVTLRCSPRSGDLSVYWYQQSLDQGLQFLIQYYNGEERAKGNILERFSAQQFPDLHSELNLSSLELGDSALYFCASSVKISGIKNEQFFGPGTRLTVL.

The chain links TRBV27 to TRBJ1-5; 12 nucleotides line up with TRBD1. The V gene's germline CDR1 is MNHEY and CDR2 SMNVEV (reference sequence). This CDR3 is built from 15 residues. V was clipped by 6 bases and J by 6 bases; unmatched bases: 6. Written as DNA, the CDR3 is TGTGCCAGCAGATCGGGACAGGGGGCTGGTCAGCCCCAGCATTTT. Protein: CASRSGQGAGQPQHF.

The V gene is TRBV25-1, the J gene TRBJ1-3; maybe TRBD1 (5 bases). The V gene's germline CDR1 is MGHDK and CDR2 SYGVNS. CDR3 size: 14 residues. Trimming left V 7 bases short and J 2 bases short, with 12 bases between. Here the CDR3 DNA reads TGTGCCAGCACCCGCATAGGGGCTGGAAACACCATATATTTT. It translates to CASTRIGAGNTIYF.

The V gene is TRBV10-1, the J gene TRBJ1-1; D perhaps matches TRBD1 (6 bases). Looked up from germline, CDR1 is WNHNN and CDR2 is SYGVQD (reference sequence). The V end lost 8 bases, the J end lost 10 bases, and 14 bases lay between the germline ends. CDR3 length equals 11 residues. The CDR3 is CASGDIRAAFF. For the CDR3, the DNA is TGCGCCAGCGGGGACATAAGGGCAGCTTTCTTT.

The V call is TRBV5-1, the J call TRBJ2-3; a possible D gene is TRBD2 (5 bases). The CDR3 consists of 15 residues. V was pared by 7 bases and J by 4 bases, with 19 bases between. Germline CDR1 and CDR2: SGHRS and YFSETQ. CDR3 loop: CASSLEGVLADTQYF. CDR3 coding DNA: TGCGCCAGCTCATTAGAGGGAGTACTCGCAGATACGCAGTATTTT.

In nucleotides, the CDR3 is TGTGCCAGCAGCGGTAGACAGGGGGACGTCAAAAACATTCAGTACTTC. Residues: CASSGRQGDVKNIQYF. The chain recombines TRBV7-2 with TRBJ2-4, with 9 nucleotides matching TRBD1. With V trimmed by 5 bases and J by 3 bases, 8 bases remained unmatched. The CDR3 length is 16 residues. The germline V gene encodes CDR1 SGHTA and CDR2 FQGNSA.

V is TRBV7-9 and J is TRBJ1-5, with D possibly being TRBD1 (6 bases). Germline assignment: CDR1 SEHNR and CDR2 FQNEAQ (reference sequence). Trimming shortened V by 8 bases and J by 1 base, and 12 bases separated the two germline ends. The CDR3 covers 14 residues. The CDR3 DNA sequence: TGTGCCAGCCGGGACACCGGGAGCAATCAGCCCCAGCATTTT. Translating gives CASRDTGSNQPQHF.

This chain joins TRBV5-4 and TRBJ2-5, with D unresolved. The assigned J gene may be wrong: the sequence end matches TRBJ2-7 better. CDR3 length: 14 amino acids. Germline V lookup: CDR1 SGHNT, CDR2 YYREEE (reference sequence). CDR3: CASSLGALSYEQYF. In DNA form, the CDR3 reads TGTGCCAGCAGCTTGGGAGCCCTATCCTACGAGCAGTACTTC.